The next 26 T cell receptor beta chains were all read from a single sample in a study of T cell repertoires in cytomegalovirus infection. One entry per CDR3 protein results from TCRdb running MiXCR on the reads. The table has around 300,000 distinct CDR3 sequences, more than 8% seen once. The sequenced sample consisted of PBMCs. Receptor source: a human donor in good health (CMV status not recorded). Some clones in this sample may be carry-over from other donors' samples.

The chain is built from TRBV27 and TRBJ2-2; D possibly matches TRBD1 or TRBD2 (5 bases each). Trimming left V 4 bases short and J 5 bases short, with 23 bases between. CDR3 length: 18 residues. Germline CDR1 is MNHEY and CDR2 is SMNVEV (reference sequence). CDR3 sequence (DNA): TGTGCCAGCAGTTACGGGACGGCCAGAGATGCCCTAACCGGGGAGCTGTTTTTT. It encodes CASSYGTARDALTGELFF.

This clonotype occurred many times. As DNA, the CDR3 is TGTGCCAGCAGTTTTGGTCGTGGGGCAGGTCAGCCCCAGCATTTT. Its translation is CASSFGRGAGQPQHF. The chain carries TRBV12-3 or TRBV12-4 and TRBJ1-5, with D possibly TRBD1 on 5 matching bases. CDR3 length: 15 residues. V lost 3 bases and J lost 6, with 15 bases in between.

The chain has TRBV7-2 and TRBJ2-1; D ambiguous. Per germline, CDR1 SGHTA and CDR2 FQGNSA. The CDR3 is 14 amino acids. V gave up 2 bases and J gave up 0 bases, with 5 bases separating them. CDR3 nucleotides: TGTGCCAGCAGCTTATCGTTCTCCTACAATGAGCAGTTCTTC. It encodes CASSLSFSYNEQFF.

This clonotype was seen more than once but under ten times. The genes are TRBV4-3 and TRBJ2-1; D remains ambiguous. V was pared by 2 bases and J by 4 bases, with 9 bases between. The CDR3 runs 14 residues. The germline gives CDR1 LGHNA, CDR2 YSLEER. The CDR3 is CASSQSNAYNEQFF. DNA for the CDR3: TGCGCCAGCAGCCAATCTAACGCTTACAATGAGCAGTTCTTC.

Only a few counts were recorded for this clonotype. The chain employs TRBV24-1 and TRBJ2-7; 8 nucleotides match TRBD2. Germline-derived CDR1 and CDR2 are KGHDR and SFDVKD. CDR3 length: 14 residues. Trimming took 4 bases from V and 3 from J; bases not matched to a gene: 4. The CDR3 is CATSDPSGSYEQYF. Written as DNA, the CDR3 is TGTGCCACCAGTGACCCAAGCGGGAGCTACGAGCAGTACTTC.

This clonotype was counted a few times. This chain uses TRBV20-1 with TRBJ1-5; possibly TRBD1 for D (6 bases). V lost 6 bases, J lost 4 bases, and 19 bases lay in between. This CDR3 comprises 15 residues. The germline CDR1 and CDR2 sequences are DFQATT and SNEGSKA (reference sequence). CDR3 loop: CSANPGRGSNQPQHF. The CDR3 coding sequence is TGCAGTGCGAATCCAGGGAGGGGGTCTAATCAGCCCCAGCATTTT.

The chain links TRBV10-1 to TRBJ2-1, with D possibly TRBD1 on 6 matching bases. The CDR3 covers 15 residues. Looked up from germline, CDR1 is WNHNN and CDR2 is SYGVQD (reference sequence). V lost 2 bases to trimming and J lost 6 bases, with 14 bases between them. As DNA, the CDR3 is TGCGCCAGCAGTGAGAGGAGAGGGGGTTCCAATGAGCAGTTCTTC. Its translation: CASSERRGGSNEQFF.

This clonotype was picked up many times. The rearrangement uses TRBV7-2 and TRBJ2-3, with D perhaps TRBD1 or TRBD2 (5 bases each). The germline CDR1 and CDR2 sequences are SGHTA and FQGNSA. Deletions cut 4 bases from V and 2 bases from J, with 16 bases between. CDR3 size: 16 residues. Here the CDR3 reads CASSSSGTLNTDTQYF. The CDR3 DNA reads TGTGCCAGCAGCTCCTCCGGGACGTTGAACACAGATACGCAGTATTTT.

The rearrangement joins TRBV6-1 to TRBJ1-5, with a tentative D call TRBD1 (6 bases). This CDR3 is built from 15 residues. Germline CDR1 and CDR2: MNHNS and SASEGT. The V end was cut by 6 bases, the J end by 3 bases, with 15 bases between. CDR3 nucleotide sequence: TGTGCCAGCAGACCGACAGGTCGTATCAATCAGCCCCAGCATTTT. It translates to CASRPTGRINQPQHF.

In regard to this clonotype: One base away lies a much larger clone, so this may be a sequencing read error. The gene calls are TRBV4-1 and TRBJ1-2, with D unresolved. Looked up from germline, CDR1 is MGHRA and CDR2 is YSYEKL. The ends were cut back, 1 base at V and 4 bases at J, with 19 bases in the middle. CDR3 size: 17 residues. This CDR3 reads CASSQVEARQRSYGYTF. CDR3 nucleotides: TGCGCCAGCAGCCAAGTGGAGGCCAGGCAAAGATCCTATGGCTACACCTTC.

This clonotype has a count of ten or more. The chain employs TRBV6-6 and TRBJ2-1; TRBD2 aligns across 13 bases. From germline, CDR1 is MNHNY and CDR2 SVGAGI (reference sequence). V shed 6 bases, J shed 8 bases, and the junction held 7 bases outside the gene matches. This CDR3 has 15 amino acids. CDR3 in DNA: TGTGCCAGCAGAACTAGCGGGAGGGCGGGCGATGAGCAGTTCTTC. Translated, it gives CASRTSGRAGDEQFF.

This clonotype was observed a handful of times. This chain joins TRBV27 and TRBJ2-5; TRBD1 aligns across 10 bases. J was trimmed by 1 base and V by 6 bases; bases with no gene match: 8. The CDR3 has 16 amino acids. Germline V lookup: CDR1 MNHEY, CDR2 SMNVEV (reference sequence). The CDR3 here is CASRRTGGPPQETQYF. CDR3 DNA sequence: TGTGCCAGCAGGAGGACAGGGGGGCCCCCCCAAGAGACCCAGTACTTC.

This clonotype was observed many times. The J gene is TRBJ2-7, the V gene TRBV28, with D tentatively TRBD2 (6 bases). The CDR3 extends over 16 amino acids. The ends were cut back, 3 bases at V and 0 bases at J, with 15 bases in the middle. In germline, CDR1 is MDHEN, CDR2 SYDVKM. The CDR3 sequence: CASSLSVGGLSYEQYF. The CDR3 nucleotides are TGTGCCAGCAGTTTGTCGGTCGGGGGTCTCTCCTACGAGCAGTACTTC. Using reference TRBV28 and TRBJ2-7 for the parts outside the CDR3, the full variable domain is DVKVTQSSRYLVKRTGEKVFLECVQDMDHENMFWYRQDPGLGLRLIYFSYDVKMKEKGDIPEGYSVSREKKERFSLILESASTNQTSMYLCASSLSVGGLSYEQYFGPGTRLTVT.

The chain's CDR3 is CASSVRGRANIQYF. As DNA, the CDR3 is TGTGCCAGCAGCGTCAGGGGGCGAGCGAACATTCAGTACTTC. This rearrangement joins TRBV5-3 to TRBJ2-4; TRBD1 matches 8 bases. TRBV5-3 is an ORF, and what it does is uncertain. After removal of 8 bases from V and 7 bases from J, the junction contained 11 bases not matched to a gene. The CDR3 is 14 amino acids.

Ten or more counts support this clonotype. The CDR3: CASDGKKGLAEITDTQYF. DNA of the CDR3: TGTGCCAGCGATGGGAAAAAGGGACTAGCGGAAATCACAGATACGCAGTATTTT. The V and J genes are TRBV28 and TRBJ2-3; the match to TRBD2 covers 11 bases. The CDR3 is made up of 18 amino acids. The V segment lost 8 bases and the J segment 2 bases; nucleotides outside the gene matches: 15. The V gene's germline CDR1 is MDHEN and CDR2 SYDVKM. The complete variable domain, with remaining parts taken from reference TRBV28 and TRBJ2-3, reads DVKVTQSSRYLVKRTGEKVFLECVQDMDHENMFWYRQDPGLGLRLIYFSYDVKMKEKGDIPEGYSVSREKKERFSLILESASTNQTSMYLCASDGKKGLAEITDTQYFGPGTRLTVL.

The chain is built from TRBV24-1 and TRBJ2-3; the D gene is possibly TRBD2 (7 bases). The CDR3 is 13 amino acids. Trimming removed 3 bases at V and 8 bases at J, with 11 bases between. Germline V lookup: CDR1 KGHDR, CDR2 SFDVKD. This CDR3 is CATSDDRGATQYF. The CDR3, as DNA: TGTGCCACCAGTGATGACCGGGGGGCTACGCAGTATTTT.

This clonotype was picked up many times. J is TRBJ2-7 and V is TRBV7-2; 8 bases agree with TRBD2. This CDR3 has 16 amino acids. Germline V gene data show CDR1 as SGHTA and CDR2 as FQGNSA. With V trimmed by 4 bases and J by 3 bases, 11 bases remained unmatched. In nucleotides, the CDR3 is TGTGCCAGCAGCTCCAACCGGGGCGGGGGGCGCTACGAGCAGTACTTC. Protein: CASSSNRGGGRYEQYF.

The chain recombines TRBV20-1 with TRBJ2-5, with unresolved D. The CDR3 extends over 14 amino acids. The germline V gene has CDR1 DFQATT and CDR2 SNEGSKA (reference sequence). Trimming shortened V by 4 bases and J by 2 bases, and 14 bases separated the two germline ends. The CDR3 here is CSAMFLGLQETQYF. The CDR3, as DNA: TGCAGTGCTATGTTTCTGGGGTTACAAGAGACCCAGTACTTC.

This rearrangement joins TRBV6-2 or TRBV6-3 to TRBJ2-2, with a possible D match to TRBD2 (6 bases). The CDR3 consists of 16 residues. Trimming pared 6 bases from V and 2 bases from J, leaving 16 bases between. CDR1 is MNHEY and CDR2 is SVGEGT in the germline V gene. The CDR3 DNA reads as TGTGCCAGCAGCCGATTCGGGACTCTCAACACCGGGGAGCTGTTTTTT. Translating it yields CASSRFGTLNTGELFF.

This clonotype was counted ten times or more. CDR3 loop: CASSTRTGYNEQFF. CDR3 coding DNA: TGTGCCAGCAGTACCCGGACAGGCTACAATGAGCAGTTCTTC. The chain combines TRBV28 with TRBJ2-1, with 7 bases aligning to TRBD1. CDR1 is MDHEN and CDR2 is SYDVKM in the germline V gene. CDR3 length: 14 residues. J was trimmed by 3 bases and V by 5 bases; bases with no gene match: 4. Based on the CDR3 plus reference TRBV28 and TRBJ2-1, the full variable domain is DVKVTQSSRYLVKRTGEKVFLECVQDMDHENMFWYRQDPGLGLRLIYFSYDVKMKEKGDIPEGYSVSREKKERFSLILESASTNQTSMYLCASSTRTGYNEQFFGPGTRLTVL.

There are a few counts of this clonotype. CDR3 bases: TGCAGTGCCATGGACAGCCGTTGGACTAATGAAAAACTGTTTTTT. The encoded protein is CSAMDSRWTNEKLFF. The chain uses TRBV20-1 and TRBJ1-4, with D perhaps matching TRBD1 (6 bases). The CDR3 loop spans 15 amino acids. The germline gives CDR1 DFQATT, CDR2 SNEGSKA (reference sequence). Deletions cut 6 bases from V and 2 bases from J, with 16 bases between.

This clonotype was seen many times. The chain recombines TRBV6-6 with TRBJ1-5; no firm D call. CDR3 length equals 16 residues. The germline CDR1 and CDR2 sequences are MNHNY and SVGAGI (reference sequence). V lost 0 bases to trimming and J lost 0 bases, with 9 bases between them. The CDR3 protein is CASSYSNWHSNQPQHF. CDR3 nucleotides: TGTGCCAGCAGTTACTCGAACTGGCATAGCAATCAGCCCCAGCATTTT.

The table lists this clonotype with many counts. The CDR3 nucleotides are TGTGCCAGCAGCTTAGGAATAAGGGGTACACGCACTAACTATGGCTACACCTTC. Amino acid sequence: CASSLGIRGTRTNYGYTF. The rearrangement joins TRBV7-6 to TRBJ1-2; D is possibly TRBD1 (5 bases). The germline CDR1 and CDR2 sequences are SGHVS and FNYEAQ. The CDR3 loop spans 18 amino acids. V was shortened by 1 base and J by 0 bases, with 18 bases between the two germline ends.

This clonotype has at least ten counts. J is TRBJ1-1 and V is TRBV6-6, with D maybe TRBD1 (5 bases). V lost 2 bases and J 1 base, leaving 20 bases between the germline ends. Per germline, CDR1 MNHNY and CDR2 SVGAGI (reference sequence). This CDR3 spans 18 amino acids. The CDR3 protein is CASSYPVLGTRRNTEAFF. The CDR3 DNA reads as TGTGCCAGCAGTTACCCCGTGTTAGGGACCCGAAGGAACACTGAAGCTTTCTTT.

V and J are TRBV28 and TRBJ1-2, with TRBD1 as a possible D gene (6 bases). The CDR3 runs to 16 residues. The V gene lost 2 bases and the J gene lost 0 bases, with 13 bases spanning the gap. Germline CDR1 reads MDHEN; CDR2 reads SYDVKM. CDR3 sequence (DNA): TGTGCCAGCAGTTTACAAGGAGGACAGCCTAACTATGGCTACACCTTC. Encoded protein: CASSLQGGQPNYGYTF.

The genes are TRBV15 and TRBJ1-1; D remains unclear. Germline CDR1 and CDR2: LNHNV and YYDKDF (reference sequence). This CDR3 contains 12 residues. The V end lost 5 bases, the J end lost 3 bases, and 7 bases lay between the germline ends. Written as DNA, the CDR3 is TGTGCCACCAGCCAAGGCCACACTGAAGCTTTCTTT. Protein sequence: CATSQGHTEAFF. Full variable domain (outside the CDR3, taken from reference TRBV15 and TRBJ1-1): DAMVIQNPRYQVTQFGKPVTLSCSQTLNHNVMYWYQQKSSQAPKLLFHYYDKDFNNEADTPDNFQSRRPNTSFCFLDIRSPGLGDTAMYLCATSQGHTEAFFGQGTRLTVV.